The present T cell receptor (beta chain) was sequenced within a study of molecular identifiers for immune sequencing clone quantification. CDR1 and CDR2 (germline): LGHNA, YNFKEQ. J lost 4 bases, V lost 1 base, and 7 bases had no gene match. This CDR3 is built from 16 residues. This clonotype showed up just once. TCRdb analysed the PCR reads with MiXCR anew, one entry per CDR3 protein. The sample shows about 70,000 distinct CDR3 sequences, approximately 18% of them seen only once. The genes are TRBV4-2 and TRBJ2-1; 7 bases are shared with TRBD2. The receptor's source is a human donor in good health. Some libraries in this study had Jurkat cell RNA spiked in. The sequenced sample was naive CD8+ T cells from blood, with Jurkat cell RNA spiked in. Subset meaning: FACS-sorted CD8+CD4-CCR7+CD45RA+ naive T cells. Here the CDR3 DNA reads TGTGCCAGCAGCCAAGTCAGGGACTACCCTTACAATGAGCAGTTCTTC. It specifies CASSQVRDYPYNEQFF.